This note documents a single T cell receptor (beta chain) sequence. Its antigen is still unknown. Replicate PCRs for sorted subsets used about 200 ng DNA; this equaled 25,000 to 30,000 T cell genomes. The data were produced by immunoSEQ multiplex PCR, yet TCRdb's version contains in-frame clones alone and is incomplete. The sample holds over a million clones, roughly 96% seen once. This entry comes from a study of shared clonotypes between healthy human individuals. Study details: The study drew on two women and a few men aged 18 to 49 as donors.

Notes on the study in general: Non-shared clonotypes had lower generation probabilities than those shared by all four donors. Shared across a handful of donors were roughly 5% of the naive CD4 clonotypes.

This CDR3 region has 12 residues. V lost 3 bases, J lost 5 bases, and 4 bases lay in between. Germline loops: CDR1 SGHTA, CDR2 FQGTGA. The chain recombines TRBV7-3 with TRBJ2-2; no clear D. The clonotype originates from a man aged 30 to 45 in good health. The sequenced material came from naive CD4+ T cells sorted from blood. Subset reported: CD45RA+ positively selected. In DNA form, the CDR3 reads TGTGCCAGCAGCTTCGGGACCGGGGAGCTGTTTTTT. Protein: CASSFGTGELFF.